These 2 T cell receptor beta chains were sequenced from one sample in a study of graft-versus-host responses after intestinal transplantation. Their antigens are not known. The repertoire was sequenced with immunoSEQ multiplex PCR; TCRdb's copy has only in-frame clones and lacks some. The data contain around 99,000 clones, more than 85% of them seen just once; the ten biggest clones take up approximately 2%. Sequenced material: unstimulated CD8+ T cells sorted from spleen or lymph node cells, taken before intestinal transplant. The receptors come from a human donor who received an intestinal transplant.

The chain uses TRBV7-9 and TRBJ2-3; tentative D call: TRBD2 (5 bases). The CDR3 runs 15 residues. Germline values: CDR1 SEHNR, CDR2 FQNEAQ (reference sequence). Trimming stripped 1 base from V and 2 bases from J, with 10 bases between. The CDR3 DNA reads TGTGCCAGCAGCTTAGAGCGGCAGCTCACAGATACGCAGTATTTT. Its protein is CASSLERQLTDTQYF.

V is TRBV4-3 and J is TRBJ2-2; D might be TRBD2 (5 bases). The CDR3 runs to 16 residues. The germline V gene encodes CDR1 LGHNA and CDR2 YSLEER. Trimming removed 0 bases from V and 2 bases from J, with 10 bases in between. CDR3 region: CASSQDKLVNTGELFF. CDR3 sequence (DNA): TGCGCCAGCAGCCAAGATAAACTAGTTAACACCGGGGAGCTGTTTTTT.